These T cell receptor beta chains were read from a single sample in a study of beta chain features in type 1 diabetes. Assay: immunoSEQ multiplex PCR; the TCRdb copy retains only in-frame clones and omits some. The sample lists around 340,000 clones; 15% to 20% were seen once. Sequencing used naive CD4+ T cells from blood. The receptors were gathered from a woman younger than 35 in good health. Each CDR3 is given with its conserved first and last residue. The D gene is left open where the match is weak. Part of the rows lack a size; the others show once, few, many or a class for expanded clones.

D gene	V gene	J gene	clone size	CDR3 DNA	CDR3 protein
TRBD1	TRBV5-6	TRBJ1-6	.	TGTGCCAGCAGCTTTACAGGGGGCGCGGGATCACCCCTCCACTTT	CASSFTGGAGSPLHF
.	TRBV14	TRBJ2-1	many	TGTGCCAGCAGCCAGAGACTAGATAGTGAGCAGTTCTTC	CASSQRLDSEQFF
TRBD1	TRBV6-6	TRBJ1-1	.	TGTGCCAGCACTTCACCGGACAGGGTCACTGAAGCTTTCTTT	CASTSPDRVTEAFF
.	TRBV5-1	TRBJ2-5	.	TGCGCCAGCAGCCCCTCAGGGTTGCAAGAGACCCAGTACTTC	CASSPSGLQETQYF
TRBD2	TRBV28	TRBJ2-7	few	TGTGCCAGCACCGCGGGGGGAGCTACCTACGAGCAGTACTTC	CASTAGGATYEQYF
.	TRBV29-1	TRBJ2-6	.	TGCAGCGCCCTAAGCTCTGGGGCCAACGTCCTGACTTTC	CSALSSGANVLTF
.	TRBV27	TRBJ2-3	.	TGTGCCAGCAGTTTCACTTACAGGGATAAGCAGTATTTT	CASSFTYRDKQYF
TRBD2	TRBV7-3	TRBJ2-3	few	TGTGCCAGCAGCTTAAGGGCGGGGGGGCTTACAGATACGCAGTATTTT	CASSLRAGGLTDTQYF
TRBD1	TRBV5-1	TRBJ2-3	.	TGCGCCAGCAGCAAGGACAGGGGTAGTACAGATACGCAGTATTTT	CASSKDRGSTDTQYF
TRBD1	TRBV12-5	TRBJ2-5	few	TGTGCTAGTGGTTTGGGACAGGGAGAGACCCAGTACTTC	CASGLGQGETQYF
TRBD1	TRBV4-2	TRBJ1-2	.	TGTGCCAGCAGCCAAGATCCGGGACAGGCTTTTAGAGGGGGCTACACCTTC	CASSQDPGQAFRGGYTF
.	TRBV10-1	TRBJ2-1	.	TGCGCCAGCAGTGAATTTCGCAATGAGCAGTTCTTC	CASSEFRNEQFF
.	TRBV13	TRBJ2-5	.	TGTGCCAGCAGCTTAGGTTGGCAGGGTGGCGAGACCCAGTACTTC	CASSLGWQGGETQYF
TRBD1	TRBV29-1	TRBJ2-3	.	TGCAGCGTAAGACAGGGGGCGGGGAATACGCAGTATTTT	CSVRQGAGNTQYF
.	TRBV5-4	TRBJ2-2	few	TGTGCCAGCAGCTTGGACAGGGCTGGCGGGGAGCTGTTTTTT	CASSLDRAGGELFF
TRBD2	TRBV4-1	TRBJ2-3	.	TGCGCCAGCAGACAGGGACTAGCGGGAAAACTAAGCACAGATACGCAGTATTTT	CASRQGLAGKLSTDTQYF
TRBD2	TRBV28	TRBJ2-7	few	TGTGCCAGCAGGCCCGGGGGGGTAATCTCCTACGAGCAGTACTTC	CASRPGGVISYEQYF
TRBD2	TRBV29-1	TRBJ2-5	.	TGCAGCGTTTTAAGGACTAGCGGGGGGCAAGAGACCCAGTACTTC	CSVLRTSGGQETQYF
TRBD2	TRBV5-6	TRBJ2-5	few	TGTGCCAGCAGCTCGGGGGGAGGGGCGCTCCAAGAGACCCAGTACTTC	CASSSGGGALQETQYF
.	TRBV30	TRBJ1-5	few	TGTGCCTGGAGTCCTCCTAGCAATCAGCCCCAGCATTTT	CAWSPPSNQPQHF
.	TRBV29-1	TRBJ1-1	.	TGCAGCGGGGCTCAGAGGGTGAACACTGAAGCTTTCTTT	CSGAQRVNTEAFF
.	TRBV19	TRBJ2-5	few	TGTGCCAGTAGTATAGGACACAGCCAAGAGACCCAGTACTTC	CASSIGHSQETQYF
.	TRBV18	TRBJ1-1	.	TGTGCCAGCTCACCACCCTCCCGGGAGAACACTGAAGCTTTCTTT	CASSPPSRENTEAFF
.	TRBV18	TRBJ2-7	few	TGTGCCAGCTCACCTGACAGTGGCTCCTACGAGCAGTACTTC	CASSPDSGSYEQYF
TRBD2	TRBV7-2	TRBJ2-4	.	TGTGCCAGCAGCTTAGCCGGGGGGTATCTAGCCAAAAACATTCAGTACTTC	CASSLAGGYLAKNIQYF
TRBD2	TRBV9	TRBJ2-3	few	TGTGCCAGCAGCCCCACTGGCGGGGGGGCCAGGATAGATACGCAGTATTTT	CASSPTGGGARIDTQYF
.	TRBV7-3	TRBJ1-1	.	TGTGCCAGCAGTTCTCCCAGGAACACTGAAGCTTTCTTT	CASSSPRNTEAFF
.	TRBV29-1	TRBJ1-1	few	TGCAGCGTTGCGGACAGCCCTTCTATGAACACTGAAGCTTTCTTT	CSVADSPSMNTEAFF
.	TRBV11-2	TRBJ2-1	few	TGTGCCAGCAGCCCCCAGGACTTAAAGCAGTTCTTC	CASSPQDLKQFF
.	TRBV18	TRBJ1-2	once	TGTGCCAGCTCACCGGCAGGGGCTTCGGTCTATGGCTACACCTTC	CASSPAGASVYGYTF
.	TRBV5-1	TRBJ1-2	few	TGCGCCAGCAGCGTAATTAGGGGTACGGATGGCTACACCTTC	CASSVIRGTDGYTF
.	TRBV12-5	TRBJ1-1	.	TGTGCTAGTGGTTTGGAAGGAGGGGACCCGAACACTGAAGCTTTCTTT	CASGLEGGDPNTEAFF
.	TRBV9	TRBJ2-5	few	TGTGCCAGCAGCTCCCGAGGAGGTGCGGAGACCCAGTACTTC	CASSSRGGAETQYF
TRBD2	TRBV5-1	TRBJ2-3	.	TGCGCCAGCAGCTTGGAGCGAAGCGGGACGAGGGGAGATACGCAGTATTTT	CASSLERSGTRGDTQYF
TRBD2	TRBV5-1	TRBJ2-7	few	TGCGCCAGCAGCAAGCGGGAGAGCGACGAGCAGTACTTC	CASSKRESDEQYF
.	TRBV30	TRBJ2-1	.	TGTGCCTGGACGAGGGCGGGAAGGTCCTACAATGAGCAGTTCTTC	CAWTRAGRSYNEQFF
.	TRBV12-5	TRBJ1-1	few	TGTGCTAGTGGTTTGGTAAACAGCCCTGCTTTCTTT	CASGLVNSPAFF
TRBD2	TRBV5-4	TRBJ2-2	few	TGTGCCAGCAGCACCGGAAGGGGACTAGCGGAGAACACCGGGGAGCTGTTTTTT	CASSTGRGLAENTGELFF